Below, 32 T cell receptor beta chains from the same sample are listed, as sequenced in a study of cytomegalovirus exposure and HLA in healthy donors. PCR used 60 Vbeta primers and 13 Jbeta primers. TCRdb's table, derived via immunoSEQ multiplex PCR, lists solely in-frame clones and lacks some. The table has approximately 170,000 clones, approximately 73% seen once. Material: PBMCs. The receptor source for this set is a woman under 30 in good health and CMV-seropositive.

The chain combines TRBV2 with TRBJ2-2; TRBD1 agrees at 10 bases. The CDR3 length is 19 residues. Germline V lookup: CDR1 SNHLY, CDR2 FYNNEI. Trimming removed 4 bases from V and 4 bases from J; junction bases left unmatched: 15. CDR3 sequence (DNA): TGTGCCAGCAGTGTAGCGACAGGGGGCCAGCTCGTTGTCACCGGGGAGCTGTTTTTT. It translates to CASSVATGGQLVVTGELFF.

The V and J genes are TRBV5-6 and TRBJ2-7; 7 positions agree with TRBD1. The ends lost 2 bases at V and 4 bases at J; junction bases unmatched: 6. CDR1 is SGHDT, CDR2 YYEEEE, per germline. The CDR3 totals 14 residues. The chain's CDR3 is CASSFGDSYYEQYF. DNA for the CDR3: TGTGCCAGCAGCTTTGGGGACAGCTATTACGAGCAGTACTTC.

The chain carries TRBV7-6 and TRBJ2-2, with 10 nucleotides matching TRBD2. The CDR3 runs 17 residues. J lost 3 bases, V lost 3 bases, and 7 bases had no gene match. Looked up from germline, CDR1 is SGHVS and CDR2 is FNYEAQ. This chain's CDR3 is CASSFIGGTSDTGELFF. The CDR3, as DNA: TGTGCCAGCAGCTTTATTGGAGGGACTAGCGACACCGGGGAGCTGTTTTTT.

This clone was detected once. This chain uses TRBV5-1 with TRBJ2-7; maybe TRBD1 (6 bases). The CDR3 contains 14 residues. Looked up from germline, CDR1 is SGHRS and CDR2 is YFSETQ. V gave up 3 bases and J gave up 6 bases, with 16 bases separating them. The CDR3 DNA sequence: TGCGCCAGCAGCTCAACAGGGATGGCCCGCGAGCAGTACTTC. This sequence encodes CASSSTGMAREQYF.

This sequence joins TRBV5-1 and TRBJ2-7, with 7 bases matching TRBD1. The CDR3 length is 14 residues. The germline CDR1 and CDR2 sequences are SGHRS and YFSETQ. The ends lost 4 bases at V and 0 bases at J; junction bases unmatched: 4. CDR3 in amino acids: CASSPRDSSYEQYF. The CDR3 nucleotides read TGCGCCAGCAGCCCCCGGGACAGCTCCTACGAGCAGTACTTC.

In DNA form, the CDR3 reads TGTGCCAGCAGCCATAGACAGCGGCAGTACTTC. Its protein is CASSHRQRQYF. The chain recombines TRBV5-5 with TRBJ2-7; tentatively, D is TRBD1 (5 bases). The CDR3 is 11 residues long. CDR1 is SGHKS and CDR2 is YYEKEE in the germline V gene (reference sequence). Trimming cost V 4 bases and J 9 bases, with 11 bases left between them.

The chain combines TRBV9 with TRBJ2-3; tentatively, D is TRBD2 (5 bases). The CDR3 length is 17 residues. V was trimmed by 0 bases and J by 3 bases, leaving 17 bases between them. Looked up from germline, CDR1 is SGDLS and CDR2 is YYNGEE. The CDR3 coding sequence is TGTGCCAGCAGCGTAGAATCGAGGGTTGAAGGGACAGATACGCAGTATTTT. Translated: CASSVESRVEGTDTQYF.

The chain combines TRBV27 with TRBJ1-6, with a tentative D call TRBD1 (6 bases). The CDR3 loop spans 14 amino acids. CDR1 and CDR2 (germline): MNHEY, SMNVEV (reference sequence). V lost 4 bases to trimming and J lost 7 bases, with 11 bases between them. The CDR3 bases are TGTGCCAGCAGTTACACCCAGGGGAATTCACCCCTCCACTTT. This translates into CASSYTQGNSPLHF.

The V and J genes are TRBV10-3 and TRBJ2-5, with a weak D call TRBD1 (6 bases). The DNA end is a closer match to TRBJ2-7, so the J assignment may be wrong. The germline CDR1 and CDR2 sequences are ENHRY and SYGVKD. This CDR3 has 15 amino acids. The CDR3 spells CAISSRDTTSYEQYF. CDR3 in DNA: TGTGCCATCAGTAGCCGGGACACTACCTCCTACGAGCAGTACTTC.

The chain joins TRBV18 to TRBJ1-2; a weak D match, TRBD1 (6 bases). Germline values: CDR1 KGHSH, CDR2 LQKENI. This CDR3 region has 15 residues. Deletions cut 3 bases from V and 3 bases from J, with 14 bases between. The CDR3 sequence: CASSPPGTTYYGYTF. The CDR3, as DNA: TGTGCCAGCTCACCCCCCGGGACAACCTACTATGGCTACACCTTC.

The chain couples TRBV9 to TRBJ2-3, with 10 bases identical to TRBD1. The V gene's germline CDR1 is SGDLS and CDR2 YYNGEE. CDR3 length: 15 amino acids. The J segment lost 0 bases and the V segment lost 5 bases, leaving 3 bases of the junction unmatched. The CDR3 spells CASSGDRGSTDTQYF. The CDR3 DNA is TGTGCCAGCAGTGGGGACAGGGGTAGCACAGATACGCAGTATTTT.

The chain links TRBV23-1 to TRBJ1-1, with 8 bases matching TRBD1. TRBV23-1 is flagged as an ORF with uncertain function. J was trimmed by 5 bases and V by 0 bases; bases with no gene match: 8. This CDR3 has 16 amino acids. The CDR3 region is CASSQSRTGSRTEAFF. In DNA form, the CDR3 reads TGCGCCAGCAGTCAATCTAGGACAGGGAGTAGGACTGAAGCTTTCTTT.

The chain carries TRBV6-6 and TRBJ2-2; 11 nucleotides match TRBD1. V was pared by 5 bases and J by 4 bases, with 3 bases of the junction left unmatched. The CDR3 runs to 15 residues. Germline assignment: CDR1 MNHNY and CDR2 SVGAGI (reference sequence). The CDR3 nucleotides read TGTGCCAGCAGTGCGGACAGGGGGCGCACCGGGGAGCTGTTTTTT. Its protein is CASSADRGRTGELFF.

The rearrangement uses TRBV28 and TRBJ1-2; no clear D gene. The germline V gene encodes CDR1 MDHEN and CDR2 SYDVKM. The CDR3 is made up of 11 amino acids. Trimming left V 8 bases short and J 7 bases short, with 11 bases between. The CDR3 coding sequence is TGTGCCAGCGATTCAGGAAGTGGCTACACCTTC. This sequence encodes CASDSGSGYTF.

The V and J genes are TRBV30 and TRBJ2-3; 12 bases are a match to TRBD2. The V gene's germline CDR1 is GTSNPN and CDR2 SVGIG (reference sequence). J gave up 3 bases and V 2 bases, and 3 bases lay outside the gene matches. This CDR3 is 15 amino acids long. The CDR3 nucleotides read TGTGCCTGGAGTACGACTAGCGGGAGTACAGATACGCAGTATTTT. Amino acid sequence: CAWSTTSGSTDTQYF. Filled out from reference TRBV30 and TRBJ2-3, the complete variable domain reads SQTIHQWPATLVQPVGSPLSLECTVEGTSNPNLYWYRQAAGRGLQLLFYSVGIGQISSEVPQNLSASRPQDRQFILSSKKLLLSDSGFYLCAWSTTSGSTDTQYFGPGTRLTVL.

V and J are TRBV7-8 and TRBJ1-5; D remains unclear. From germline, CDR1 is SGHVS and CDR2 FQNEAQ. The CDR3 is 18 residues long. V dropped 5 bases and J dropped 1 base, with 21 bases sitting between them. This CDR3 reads CASSGEGSIFESNQPQHF. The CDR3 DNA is TGTGCCAGCAGCGGGGAGGGTTCGATATTTGAAAGCAATCAGCCCCAGCATTTT.

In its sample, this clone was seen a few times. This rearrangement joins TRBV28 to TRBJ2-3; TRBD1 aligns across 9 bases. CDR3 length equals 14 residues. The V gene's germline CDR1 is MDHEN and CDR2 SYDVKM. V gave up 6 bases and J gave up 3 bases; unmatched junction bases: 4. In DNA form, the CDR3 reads TGTGCCAGCAGACAGGGGGCGGTGACAGATACGCAGTATTTT. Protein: CASRQGAVTDTQYF.

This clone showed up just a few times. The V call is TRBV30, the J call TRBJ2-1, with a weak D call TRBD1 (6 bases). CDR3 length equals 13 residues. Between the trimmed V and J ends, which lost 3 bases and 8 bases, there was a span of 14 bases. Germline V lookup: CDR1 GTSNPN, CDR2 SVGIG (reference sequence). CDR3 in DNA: TGTGCCTGGAGACAGGGCCGTACAGATGAGCAGTTCTTC. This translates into CAWRQGRTDEQFF. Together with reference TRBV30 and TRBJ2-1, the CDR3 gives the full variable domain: SQTIHQWPATLVQPVGSPLSLECTVEGTSNPNLYWYRQAAGRGLQLLFYSVGIGQISSEVPQNLSASRPQDRQFILSSKKLLLSDSGFYLCAWRQGRTDEQFFGPGTRLTVL.

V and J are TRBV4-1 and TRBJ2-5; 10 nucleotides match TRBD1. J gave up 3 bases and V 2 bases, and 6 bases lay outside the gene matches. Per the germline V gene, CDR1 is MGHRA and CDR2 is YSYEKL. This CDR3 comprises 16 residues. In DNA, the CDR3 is TGCGCCAGCAGCCAACACTCCGGGACAGGGGAAGAGACCCAGTACTTC. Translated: CASSQHSGTGEETQYF.

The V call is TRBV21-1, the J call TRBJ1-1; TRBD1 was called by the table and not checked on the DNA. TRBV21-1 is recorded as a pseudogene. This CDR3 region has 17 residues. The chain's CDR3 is CASSNLGRFWTSIEAFF. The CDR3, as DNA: TGTGCCAGCAGCAATCTCGGTCGATTTTGGACATCAATTGAAGCTTTCTTT.

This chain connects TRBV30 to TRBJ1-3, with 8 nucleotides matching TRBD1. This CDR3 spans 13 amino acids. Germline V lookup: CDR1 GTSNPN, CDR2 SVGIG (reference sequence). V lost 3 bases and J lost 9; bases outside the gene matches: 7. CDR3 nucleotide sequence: TGTGCCTGGAGGGGACAGGTTCTGGGCACCATATATTTT. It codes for CAWRGQVLGTIYF.

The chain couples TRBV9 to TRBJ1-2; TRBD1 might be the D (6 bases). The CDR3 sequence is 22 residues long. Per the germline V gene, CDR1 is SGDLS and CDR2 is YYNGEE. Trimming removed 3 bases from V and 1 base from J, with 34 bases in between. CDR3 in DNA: TGTGCCAGCAGCGGACAGACCACCGGGACAAGACCAAAGGATGTCTTTAACTATGGCTACACCTTC. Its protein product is CASSGQTTGTRPKDVFNYGYTF.

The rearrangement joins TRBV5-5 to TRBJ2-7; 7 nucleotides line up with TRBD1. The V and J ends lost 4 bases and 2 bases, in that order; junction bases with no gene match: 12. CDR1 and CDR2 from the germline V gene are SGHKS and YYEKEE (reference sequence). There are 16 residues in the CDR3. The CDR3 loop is CASSPTWTGTTYEQYF. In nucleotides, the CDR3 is TGTGCCAGCAGCCCGACGTGGACAGGAACCACCTACGAGCAGTACTTC.

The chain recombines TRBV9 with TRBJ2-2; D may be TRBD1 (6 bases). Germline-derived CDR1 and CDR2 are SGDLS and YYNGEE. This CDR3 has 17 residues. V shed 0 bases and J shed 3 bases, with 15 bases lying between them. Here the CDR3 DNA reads TGTGCCAGCAGCGTAGCTAGGTCAGGGGAACACACCGGGGAGCTGTTTTTT. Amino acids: CASSVARSGEHTGELFF.

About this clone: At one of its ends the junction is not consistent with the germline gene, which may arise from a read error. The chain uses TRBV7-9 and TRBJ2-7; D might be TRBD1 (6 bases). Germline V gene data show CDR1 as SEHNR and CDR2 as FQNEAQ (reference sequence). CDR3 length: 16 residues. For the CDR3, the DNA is TGTTCCAGCAGCTTAGGTTGGCAGGGGCGTACCTACGAGCAGTACTTC. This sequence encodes CSSSLGWQGRTYEQYF.

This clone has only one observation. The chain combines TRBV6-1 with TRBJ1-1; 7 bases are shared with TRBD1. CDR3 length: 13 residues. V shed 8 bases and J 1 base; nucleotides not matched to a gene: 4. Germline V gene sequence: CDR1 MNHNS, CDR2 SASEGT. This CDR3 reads CASWGTENTEAFF. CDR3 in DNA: TGTGCCAGCTGGGGGACAGAGAACACTGAAGCTTTCTTT.

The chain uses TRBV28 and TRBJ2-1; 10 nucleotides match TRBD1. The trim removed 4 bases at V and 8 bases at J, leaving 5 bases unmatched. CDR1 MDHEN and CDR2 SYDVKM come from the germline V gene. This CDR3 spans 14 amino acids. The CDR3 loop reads CASSSGQGKDEQFF. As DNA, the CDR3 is TGTGCCAGCAGTTCGGGACAGGGGAAGGATGAGCAGTTCTTC.

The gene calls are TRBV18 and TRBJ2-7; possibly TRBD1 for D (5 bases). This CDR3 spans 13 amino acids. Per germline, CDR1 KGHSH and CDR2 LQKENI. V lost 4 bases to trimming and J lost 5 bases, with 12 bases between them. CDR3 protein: CASSRYLGDEQYF. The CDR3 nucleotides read TGTGCCAGCTCACGATACTTAGGGGACGAGCAGTACTTC.

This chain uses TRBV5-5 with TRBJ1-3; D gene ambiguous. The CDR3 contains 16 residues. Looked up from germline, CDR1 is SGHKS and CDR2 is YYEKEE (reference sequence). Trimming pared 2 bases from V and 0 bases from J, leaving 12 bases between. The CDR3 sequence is CASSFGVILSGNTIYF. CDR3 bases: TGTGCCAGCAGCTTCGGGGTGATCCTCTCTGGAAACACCATATATTTT.

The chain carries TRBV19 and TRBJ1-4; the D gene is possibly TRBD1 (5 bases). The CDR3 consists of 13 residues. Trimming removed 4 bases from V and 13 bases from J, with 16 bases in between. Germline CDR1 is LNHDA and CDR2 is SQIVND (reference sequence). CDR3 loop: CASSRGGADRLFF. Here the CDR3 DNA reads TGTGCCAGTAGTAGGGGCGGGGCAGACCGACTGTTTTTT.

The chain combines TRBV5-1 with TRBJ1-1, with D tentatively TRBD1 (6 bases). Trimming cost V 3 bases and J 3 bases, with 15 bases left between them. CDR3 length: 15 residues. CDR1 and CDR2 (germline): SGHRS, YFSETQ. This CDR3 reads CASSSRGGRDTEAFF. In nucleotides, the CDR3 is TGCGCCAGCAGCTCGAGGGGGGGCCGGGACACTGAAGCTTTCTTT.

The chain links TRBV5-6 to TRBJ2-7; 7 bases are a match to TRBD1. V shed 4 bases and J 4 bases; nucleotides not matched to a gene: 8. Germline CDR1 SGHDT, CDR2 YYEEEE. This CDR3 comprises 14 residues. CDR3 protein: CASSHTGTAYEQYF. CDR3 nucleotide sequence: TGTGCCAGCAGCCATACCGGGACAGCGTACGAGCAGTACTTC.